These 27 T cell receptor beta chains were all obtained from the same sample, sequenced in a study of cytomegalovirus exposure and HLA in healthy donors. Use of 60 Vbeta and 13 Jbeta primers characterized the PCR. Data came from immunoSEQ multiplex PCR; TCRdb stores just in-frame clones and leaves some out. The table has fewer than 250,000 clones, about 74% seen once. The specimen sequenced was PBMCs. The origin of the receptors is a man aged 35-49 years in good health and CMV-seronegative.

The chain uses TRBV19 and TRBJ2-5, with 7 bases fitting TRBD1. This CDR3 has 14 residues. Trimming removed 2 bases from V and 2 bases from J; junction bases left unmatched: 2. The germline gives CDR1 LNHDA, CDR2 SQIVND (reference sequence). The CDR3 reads CASSIRTGQETQYF. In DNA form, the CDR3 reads TGTGCCAGTAGTATAAGGACAGGACAAGAGACCCAGTACTTC.

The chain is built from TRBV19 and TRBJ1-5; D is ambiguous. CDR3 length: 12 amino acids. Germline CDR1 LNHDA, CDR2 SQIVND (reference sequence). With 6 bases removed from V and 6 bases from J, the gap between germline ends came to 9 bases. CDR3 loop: CASRGRSQPQHF. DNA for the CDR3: TGTGCCAGTAGAGGTCGGAGTCAGCCCCAGCATTTT. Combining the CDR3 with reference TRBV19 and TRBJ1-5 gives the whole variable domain DGGITQSPKYLFRKEGQNVTLSCEQNLNHDAMYWYRQDPGQGLRLIYYSQIVNDFQKGDIAEGYSVSREKKESFPLTVTSAQKNPTAFYLCASRGRSQPQHFGDGTRLSIL.

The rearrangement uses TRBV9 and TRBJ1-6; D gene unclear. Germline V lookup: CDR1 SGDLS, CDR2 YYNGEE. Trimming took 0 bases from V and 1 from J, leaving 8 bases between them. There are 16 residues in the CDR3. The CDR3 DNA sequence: TGTGCCAGCAGCGTAGATGCAGGATCCTATAATTCACCCCTCCACTTT. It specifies CASSVDAGSYNSPLHF.

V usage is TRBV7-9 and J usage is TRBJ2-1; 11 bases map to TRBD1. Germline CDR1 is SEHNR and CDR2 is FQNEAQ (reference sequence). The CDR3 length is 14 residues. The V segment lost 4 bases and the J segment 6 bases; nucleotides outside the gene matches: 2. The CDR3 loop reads CASSSDRGPNEQFF. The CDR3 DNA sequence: TGTGCCAGCAGCTCGGACAGGGGGCCCAATGAGCAGTTCTTC.

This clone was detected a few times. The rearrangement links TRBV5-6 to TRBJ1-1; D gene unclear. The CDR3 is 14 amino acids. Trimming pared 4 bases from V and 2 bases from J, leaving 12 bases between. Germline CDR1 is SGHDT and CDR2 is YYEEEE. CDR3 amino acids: CASSPGGTNTEAFF. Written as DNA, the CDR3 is TGTGCCAGCAGCCCTGGAGGAACTAACACTGAAGCTTTCTTT.

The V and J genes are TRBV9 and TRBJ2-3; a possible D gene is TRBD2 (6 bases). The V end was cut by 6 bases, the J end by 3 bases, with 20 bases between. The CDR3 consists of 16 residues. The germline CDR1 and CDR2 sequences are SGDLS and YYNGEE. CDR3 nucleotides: TGTGCCAGCACCCCGTTTGGGGGAGGAGGGACAGATACGCAGTATTTT. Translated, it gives CASTPFGGGGTDTQYF.

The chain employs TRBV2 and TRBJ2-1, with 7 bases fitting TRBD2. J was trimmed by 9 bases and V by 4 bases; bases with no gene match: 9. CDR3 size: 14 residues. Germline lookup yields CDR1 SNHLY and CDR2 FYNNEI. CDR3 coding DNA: TGTGCCAGCAGTGCCCGGCGGGAGAGCGGTGAGCAGTTCTTC. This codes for CASSARRESGEQFF.

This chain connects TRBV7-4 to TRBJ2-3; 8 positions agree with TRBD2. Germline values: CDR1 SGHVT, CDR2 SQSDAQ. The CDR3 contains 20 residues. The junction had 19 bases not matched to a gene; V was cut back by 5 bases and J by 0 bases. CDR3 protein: CASSPAPSGGSTMSTDTQYF. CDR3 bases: TGTGCCAGCAGCCCCGCCCCCAGCGGGGGAAGTACTATGAGCACAGATACGCAGTATTTT. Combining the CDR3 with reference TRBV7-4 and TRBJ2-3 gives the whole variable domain GAGVSQSPRYKVAKRGRDVALRCDSISGHVTLYWYRQTLGQGSEVLTYSQSDAQRDKSGRPSGRFSAERPERSVSTLKIQRTEQGDSAVYLCASSPAPSGGSTMSTDTQYFGPGTRLTVL.

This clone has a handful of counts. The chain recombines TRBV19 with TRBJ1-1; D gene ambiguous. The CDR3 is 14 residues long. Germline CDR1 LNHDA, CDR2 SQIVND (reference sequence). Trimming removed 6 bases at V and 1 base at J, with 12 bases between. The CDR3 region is CASSLGVGNTEAFF. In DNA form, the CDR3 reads TGTGCCAGTAGCCTCGGGGTGGGGAACACTGAAGCTTTCTTT.

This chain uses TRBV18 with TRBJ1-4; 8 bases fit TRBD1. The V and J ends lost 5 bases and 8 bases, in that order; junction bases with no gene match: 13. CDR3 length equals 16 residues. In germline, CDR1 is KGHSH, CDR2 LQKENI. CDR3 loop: CASSAITGGGDEKLFF. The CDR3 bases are TGTGCCAGCTCAGCAATTACAGGGGGTGGAGACGAAAAACTGTTTTTT. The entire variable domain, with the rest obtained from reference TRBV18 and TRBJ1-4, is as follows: NAGVMQNPRHLVRRRGQEARLRCSPMKGHSHVYWYRQLPEEGLKFMVYLQKENIIDESGMPKERFSAEFPKEGPSILRIQQVVRGDSAAYFCASSAITGGGDEKLFFGSGTQLSVL.

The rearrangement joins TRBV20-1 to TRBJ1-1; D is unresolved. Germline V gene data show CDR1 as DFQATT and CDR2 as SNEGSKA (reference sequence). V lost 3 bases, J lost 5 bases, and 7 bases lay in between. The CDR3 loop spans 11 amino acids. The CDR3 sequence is CSASRLTEAFF. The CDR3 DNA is TGCAGTGCTAGCAGGCTAACTGAAGCTTTCTTT.

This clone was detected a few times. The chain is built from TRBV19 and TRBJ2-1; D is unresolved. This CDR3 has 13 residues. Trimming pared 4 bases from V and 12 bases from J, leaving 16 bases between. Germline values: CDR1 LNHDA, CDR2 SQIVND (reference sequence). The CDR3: CASSNLRVGGQFF. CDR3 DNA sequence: TGTGCCAGTAGTAACCTCCGGGTGGGTGGGCAGTTCTTC.

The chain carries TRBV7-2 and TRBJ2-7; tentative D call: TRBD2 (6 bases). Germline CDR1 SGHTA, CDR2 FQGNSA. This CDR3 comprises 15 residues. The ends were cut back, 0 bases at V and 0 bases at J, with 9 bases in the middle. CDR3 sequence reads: CASSLAVGGSYEQYF. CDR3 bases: TGTGCCAGCAGCTTAGCTGTGGGGGGCTCCTACGAGCAGTACTTC.

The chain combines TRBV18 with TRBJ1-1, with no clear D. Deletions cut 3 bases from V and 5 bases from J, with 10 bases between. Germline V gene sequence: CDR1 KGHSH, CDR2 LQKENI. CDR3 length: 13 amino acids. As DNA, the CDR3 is TGTGCCAGCTCACCGCCAGGAGGGACTGAAGCTTTCTTT. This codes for CASSPPGGTEAFF.

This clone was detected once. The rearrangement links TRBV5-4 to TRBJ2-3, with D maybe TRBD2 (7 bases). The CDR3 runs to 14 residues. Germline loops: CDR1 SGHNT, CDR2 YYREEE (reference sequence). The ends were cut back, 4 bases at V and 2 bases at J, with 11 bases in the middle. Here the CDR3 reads CASSRGAHTDTQYF. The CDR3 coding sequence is TGTGCCAGCAGCCGGGGGGCCCACACAGATACGCAGTATTTT.

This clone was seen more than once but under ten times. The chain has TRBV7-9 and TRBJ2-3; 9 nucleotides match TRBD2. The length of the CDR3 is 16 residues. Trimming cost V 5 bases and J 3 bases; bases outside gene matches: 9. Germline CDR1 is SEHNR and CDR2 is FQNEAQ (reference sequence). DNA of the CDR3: TGTGCCAGCAGCCGCCCGGCGGGGGGGATAACAGATACGCAGTATTTT. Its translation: CASSRPAGGITDTQYF.

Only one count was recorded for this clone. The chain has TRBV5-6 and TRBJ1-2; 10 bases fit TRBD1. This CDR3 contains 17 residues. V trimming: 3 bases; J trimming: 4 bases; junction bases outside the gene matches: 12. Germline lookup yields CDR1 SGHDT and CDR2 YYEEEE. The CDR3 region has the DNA TGTGCCAGCAGCTCCTATACTCGGACAGGGGGGGCCTATGGCTACACCTTC. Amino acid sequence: CASSSYTRTGGAYGYTF.

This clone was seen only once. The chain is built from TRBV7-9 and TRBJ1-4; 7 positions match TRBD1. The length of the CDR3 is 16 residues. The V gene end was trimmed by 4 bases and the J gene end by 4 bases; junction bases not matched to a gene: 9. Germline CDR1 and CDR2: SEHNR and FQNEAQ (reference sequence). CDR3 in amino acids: CASSWIGQDVNEKLFF. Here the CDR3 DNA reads TGTGCCAGCAGCTGGATCGGACAGGATGTTAATGAAAAACTGTTTTTT. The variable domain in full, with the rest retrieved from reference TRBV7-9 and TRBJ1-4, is DTGVSQNPRHKITKRGQNVTFRCDPISEHNRLYWYRQTLGQGPEFLTYFQNEAQLEKSRLLSDRFSAERPKGSFSTLEIQRTEQGDSAMYLCASSWIGQDVNEKLFFGSGTQLSVL.

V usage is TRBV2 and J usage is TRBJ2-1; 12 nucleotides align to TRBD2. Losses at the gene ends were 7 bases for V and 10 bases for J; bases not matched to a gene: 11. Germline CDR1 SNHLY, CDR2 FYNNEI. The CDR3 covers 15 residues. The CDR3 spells CASTALTSGSWEQFF. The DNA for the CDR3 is TGTGCCAGCACCGCCTTGACTAGCGGGAGTTGGGAGCAGTTCTTC.

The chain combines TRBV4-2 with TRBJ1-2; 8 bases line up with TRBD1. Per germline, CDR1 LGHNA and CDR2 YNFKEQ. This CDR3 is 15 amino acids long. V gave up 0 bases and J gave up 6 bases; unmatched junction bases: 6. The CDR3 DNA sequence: TGTGCCAGCAGCCAAGAATTTGGACAGGGTGATGGCTACACCTTC. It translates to CASSQEFGQGDGYTF.

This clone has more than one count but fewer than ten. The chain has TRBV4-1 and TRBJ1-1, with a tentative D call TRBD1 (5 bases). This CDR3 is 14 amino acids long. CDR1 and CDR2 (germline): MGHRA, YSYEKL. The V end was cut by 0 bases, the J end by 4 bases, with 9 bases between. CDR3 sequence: CASSQEAGFTEAFF. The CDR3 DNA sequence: TGCGCCAGCAGCCAAGAGGCAGGGTTCACTGAAGCTTTCTTT.

CDR3: CASSWAGSSYEQYF. The CDR3 bases are TGTGCCAGCAGTTGGGCGGGAAGCTCCTACGAGCAGTACTTC. The J gene is TRBJ2-7, the V gene TRBV27; a weak D match, TRBD2 (6 bases). The CDR3 contains 14 residues. Germline CDR1 MNHEY, CDR2 SMNVEV (reference sequence). Trimming shortened V by 4 bases and J by 0 bases, and 10 bases separated the two germline ends.

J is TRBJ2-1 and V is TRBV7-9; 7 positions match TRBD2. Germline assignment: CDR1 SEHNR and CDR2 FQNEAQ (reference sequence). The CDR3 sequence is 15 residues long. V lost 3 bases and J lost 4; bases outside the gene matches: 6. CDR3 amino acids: CASSFSGLVYNEQFF. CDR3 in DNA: TGTGCCAGCAGCTTCTCAGGACTAGTTTACAATGAGCAGTTCTTC.

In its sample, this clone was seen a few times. The CDR3 bases are TGTGCCAGCAGATCAGGGTTCTCCGGGGCCAACGTCCTGACTTTC. Translated, it gives CASRSGFSGANVLTF. The rearrangement links TRBV28 to TRBJ2-6; maybe TRBD1 (5 bases). V shed 6 bases and J shed 4 bases, with 13 bases lying between them. The CDR3 is made up of 15 amino acids. Germline CDR1 is MDHEN and CDR2 is SYDVKM.

This CDR3 reads CASSLLPGTSGRGIYEQYF. CDR3 nucleotides: TGTGCCAGCAGTCTTTTACCCGGGACTAGCGGGAGAGGTATCTACGAGCAGTACTTC. The J gene is TRBJ2-7, the V gene TRBV27, with 14 bases matching TRBD2. The germline CDR1 and CDR2 sequences are MNHEY and SMNVEV (reference sequence). V gave up 5 bases and J gave up 3 bases; unmatched junction bases: 15. The length of the CDR3 is 19 residues.

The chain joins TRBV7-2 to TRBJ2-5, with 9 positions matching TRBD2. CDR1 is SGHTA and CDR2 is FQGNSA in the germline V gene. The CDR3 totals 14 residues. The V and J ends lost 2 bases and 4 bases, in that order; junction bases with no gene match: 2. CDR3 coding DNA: TGTGCCAGCAGCTTAATGACTAGCGGAGAGACCCAGTACTTC. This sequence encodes CASSLMTSGETQYF.

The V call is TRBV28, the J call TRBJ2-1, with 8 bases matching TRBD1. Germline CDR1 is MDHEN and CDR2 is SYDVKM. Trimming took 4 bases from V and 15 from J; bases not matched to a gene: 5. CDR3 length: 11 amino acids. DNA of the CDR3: TGTGCCAGCAGTTCCCGACAGGGGCGGTTCTTC. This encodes CASSSRQGRFF.